These T cell receptor beta chains were read from a single sample in a study of CD4 T cells in relation to SARS-CoV-2 and coronaviruses. Some clones are missing from TCRdb's copy, which holds only in-frame ones; the method was immunoSEQ multiplex PCR. The sample includes about 36,000 clones, 77% of them seen just once. These receptors lack a known antigen. Material: memory CD4+ T cells from PBMCs, cultured in vitro. These receptors were obtained from an adult with COVID-19. Each CDR3 is given with its conserved first and last residue. A D gene is named only where the DNA matches it firmly. Clone size is given for some rows only: seen once, a few or many times, or a class if the clone is expanded.

clone size: -
D gene: -
J gene: TRBJ2-7
V gene: TRBV7-2
CDR3 protein: CASSFTQGSYEQYF
CDR3 DNA: TGTGCCAGCAGCTTCACTCAGGGGTCCTACGAGCAGTACTTC

clone size: -
D gene: -
J gene: TRBJ1-2
V gene: TRBV7-9
CDR3 protein: CASSLAAGLDGYTF
CDR3 DNA: TGTGCCAGCAGCTTAGCCGCAGGGCTGGATGGCTACACCTTC

clone size: -
D gene: TRBD2
J gene: TRBJ2-1
V gene: TRBV19
CDR3 protein: CASSINSGLASNEQFF
CDR3 DNA: TGTGCCAGTAGTATAAATAGCGGACTAGCGTCCAATGAGCAGTTCTTC

clone size: -
D gene: -
J gene: TRBJ2-6
V gene: TRBV5-1
CDR3 protein: CASSLATTAGANVLTF
CDR3 DNA: TGCGCCAGCAGCTTGGCTACCACCGCTGGGGCCAACGTCCTGACTTTC

clone size: -
D gene: -
J gene: TRBJ2-1
V gene: TRBV4-1
CDR3 protein: CASTVRSSYNEQFF
CDR3 DNA: TGCGCCAGCACAGTTAGGAGCTCCTACAATGAGCAGTTCTTC

clone size: few
D gene: -
J gene: TRBJ1-6
V gene: TRBV27
CDR3 protein: CASSTRTNSALHF
CDR3 DNA: TGTGCCAGCAGCACCCGGACCAACTCGGCCCTCCACTTT

clone size: -
D gene: -
J gene: TRBJ1-2
V gene: TRBV9
CDR3 protein: CASSFFGGSYGYTF
CDR3 DNA: TGTGCCAGCAGTTTCTTCGGGGGTTCCTATGGCTACACCTTC

clone size: -
D gene: -
J gene: TRBJ1-2
V gene: TRBV30
CDR3 protein: CAWTYQGSGYTF
CDR3 DNA: TGTGCCTGGACTTACCAGGGGTCCGGCTACACCTTC

clone size: -
D gene: -
J gene: TRBJ1-3
V gene: TRBV4-1
CDR3 protein: CASSPQAGNTIYF
CDR3 DNA: TGCGCCAGCAGCCCCCAGGCCGGGAACACCATATATTTT

clone size: -
D gene: TRBD1
J gene: TRBJ2-1
V gene: TRBV25-1
CDR3 protein: CASSRDRRYNEQFF
CDR3 DNA: TGTGCCAGCAGCCGGGACAGGAGGTACAATGAGCAGTTCTTC

clone size: -
D gene: -
J gene: TRBJ1-5
V gene: TRBV30
CDR3 protein: CAWSVLGSNQPQHF
CDR3 DNA: TGTGCCTGGAGTGTGTTGGGGAGCAATCAGCCCCAGCATTTT

clone size: once
D gene: -
J gene: TRBJ2-2
V gene: TRBV18
CDR3 protein: CASSLRQATGELFF
CDR3 DNA: TGTGCCAGCTCCTTACGACAGGCCACCGGGGAGCTGTTTTTT

clone size: once
D gene: TRBD2
J gene: TRBJ2-3
V gene: TRBV5-1
CDR3 protein: CASSVGLARLSDTQYF
CDR3 DNA: TGCGCCAGCAGCGTCGGACTAGCGCGTTTGTCAGATACGCAGTATTTT

clone size: -
D gene: TRBD2
J gene: TRBJ2-7
V gene: TRBV7-2
CDR3 protein: CASSPGLAGAAGNEQYF
CDR3 DNA: TGTGCCAGCAGCCCGGGACTAGCGGGAGCTGCGGGGAACGAGCAGTACTTC

clone size: -
D gene: -
J gene: TRBJ2-7
V gene: TRBV27
CDR3 protein: CASSFRGRFGEQYF
CDR3 DNA: TGTGCCAGCAGTTTTCGAGGACGGTTCGGCGAGCAGTACTTC

clone size: -
D gene: TRBD2
J gene: TRBJ2-3
V gene: TRBV15
CDR3 protein: CATSILAGASDTQYF
CDR3 DNA: TGTGCCACCAGCATACTAGCGGGAGCATCAGATACGCAGTATTTT

clone size: -
D gene: TRBD2
J gene: TRBJ2-1
V gene: TRBV7-9
CDR3 protein: CASSGTSGSFTLRNEQFF
CDR3 DNA: TGTGCCAGCAGCGGGACTAGCGGGAGCTTCACGCTTAGGAATGAGCAGTTCTTC

clone size: -
D gene: TRBD2
J gene: TRBJ2-3
V gene: TRBV28
CDR3 protein: CASSLLAGSSTDTQYF
CDR3 DNA: TGTGCCAGCAGCCTACTAGCGGGCAGTAGCACAGATACGCAGTATTTT

clone size: -
D gene: -
J gene: TRBJ1-1
V gene: TRBV5-4
CDR3 protein: CASSFNRDANTEAFF
CDR3 DNA: TGTGCCAGCAGCTTCAACAGGGACGCGAACACTGAAGCTTTCTTT

clone size: few
D gene: -
J gene: TRBJ2-6
V gene: TRBV6-2/TRBV6-3
CDR3 protein: CASSYAEGRTGANVLTF
CDR3 DNA: TGTGCCAGCAGTTACGCAGAAGGCCGTACTGGGGCCAACGTCCTGACTTTC

clone size: few
D gene: TRBD2
J gene: TRBJ2-7
V gene: TRBV28
CDR3 protein: CASSSPGTSGGTYEQYF
CDR3 DNA: TGTGCCAGCAGTTCTCCCGGGACTAGCGGGGGGACCTACGAGCAGTACTTC

clone size: -
D gene: -
J gene: TRBJ2-5
V gene: TRBV18
CDR3 protein: CASSPPRIPKAGVSGETQYF
CDR3 DNA: TGTGCCAGCTCACCACCGAGGATTCCTAAGGCAGGGGTTTCGGGAGAGACCCAGTACTTC

clone size: -
D gene: -
J gene: TRBJ2-3
V gene: TRBV9
CDR3 protein: CASSPKGDTQYF
CDR3 DNA: TGTGCCAGCAGCCCGAAGGGAGATACGCAGTATTTT

clone size: -
D gene: TRBD2
J gene: TRBJ2-1
V gene: TRBV27
CDR3 protein: CASSGRPFEQFF
CDR3 DNA: TGTGCCAGCAGCGGGAGGCCTTTTGAGCAGTTCTTC

clone size: once
D gene: TRBD2
J gene: TRBJ2-7
V gene: TRBV2
CDR3 protein: CASRQTSGSYEQYF
CDR3 DNA: TGTGCCAGCAGGCAAACTAGCGGGAGCTACGAGCAGTACTTC

clone size: -
D gene: -
J gene: TRBJ1-2
V gene: TRBV28
CDR3 protein: CASSLSTGFGDGYTF
CDR3 DNA: TGTGCCAGCAGTTTATCCACGGGGTTTGGGGATGGCTACACCTTC

clone size: once
D gene: TRBD2
J gene: TRBJ2-3
V gene: TRBV27
CDR3 protein: CASSYWVAGGTDTQYF
CDR3 DNA: TGTGCCAGCAGTTATTGGGTGGCGGGAGGAACAGATACGCAGTATTTT

clone size: -
D gene: -
J gene: TRBJ2-3
V gene: TRBV20-1
CDR3 protein: CSASHQSGNIRTDTQYF
CDR3 DNA: TGCAGTGCTAGTCACCAATCCGGGAACATTCGCACAGATACGCAGTATTTT

clone size: -
D gene: -
J gene: TRBJ2-5
V gene: TRBV5-5
CDR3 protein: CASSFQPQETQYF
CDR3 DNA: TGTGCCAGCAGCTTCCAACCCCAAGAGACCCAGTACTTC

clone size: -
D gene: -
J gene: TRBJ2-1
V gene: TRBV15
CDR3 protein: CATLGGSEQFF
CDR3 DNA: TGTGCCACCCTCGGAGGTAGCGAGCAGTTCTTC

clone size: -
D gene: TRBD2
J gene: TRBJ2-2
V gene: TRBV7-3
CDR3 protein: CASSTTTSGRNTGELFF
CDR3 DNA: TGTGCCAGCAGCACAACGACTAGCGGACGTAACACCGGGGAGCTGTTTTTT

clone size: few
D gene: -
J gene: TRBJ2-3
V gene: TRBV6-6
CDR3 protein: CASSYLRSADTQYF
CDR3 DNA: TGTGCCAGCAGTTACTTACGCTCGGCAGATACGCAGTATTTT

clone size: -
D gene: -
J gene: TRBJ2-1
V gene: TRBV4-1
CDR3 protein: CASSSWASSSYNEQFF
CDR3 DNA: TGCGCCAGCAGCTCCTGGGCCTCGAGCTCCTACAATGAGCAGTTCTTC

clone size: -
D gene: TRBD2
J gene: TRBJ2-5
V gene: TRBV5-4
CDR3 protein: CASSSTGAGVWETQYF
CDR3 DNA: TGTGCCAGCAGCTCCACGGGTGCGGGAGTATGGGAGACCCAGTACTTC

clone size: -
D gene: TRBD2
J gene: TRBJ2-1
V gene: TRBV2
CDR3 protein: CASIPGGGRGSYNEQFF
CDR3 DNA: TGTGCCAGCATCCCCGGGGGGGGAAGGGGCTCCTACAATGAGCAGTTCTTC

clone size: -
D gene: TRBD2
J gene: TRBJ2-5
V gene: TRBV5-1
CDR3 protein: CASSVTSGRETQYF
CDR3 DNA: TGCGCCAGCAGCGTGACTAGCGGGAGGGAGACCCAGTACTTC

clone size: -
D gene: TRBD1
J gene: TRBJ1-2
V gene: TRBV5-1
CDR3 protein: CASGGGGSNYGYTF
CDR3 DNA: TGCGCCAGCGGGGGAGGGGGCTCTAACTATGGCTACACCTTC

clone size: -
D gene: TRBD2
J gene: TRBJ2-1
V gene: TRBV7-9
CDR3 protein: CASSPGLAYNEQFF
CDR3 DNA: TGTGCCAGCAGCCCTGGACTAGCATACAATGAGCAGTTCTTC

clone size: few
D gene: -
J gene: TRBJ2-6
V gene: TRBV7-2
CDR3 protein: CASSKSTGTGANVLTF
CDR3 DNA: TGTGCCAGCAGCAAATCGACGGGAACTGGGGCCAACGTCCTGACTTTC

clone size: -
D gene: -
J gene: TRBJ2-1
V gene: TRBV6-6
CDR3 protein: CASSYSDWREFF
CDR3 DNA: TGTGCCAGCAGTTACTCGGACTGGCGAGAGTTCTTC

clone size: once
D gene: -
J gene: TRBJ2-5
V gene: TRBV25-1
CDR3 protein: CASSPTKRAVDQETQYF
CDR3 DNA: TGTGCCAGCAGCCCCACCAAGAGGGCGGTGGACCAAGAGACCCAGTACTTC

clone size: -
D gene: -
J gene: TRBJ2-7
V gene: TRBV6-2/TRBV6-3
CDR3 protein: CASSHGGRPTYEQYF
CDR3 DNA: TGTGCCAGCAGCCATGGGGGACGGCCAACTTACGAGCAGTACTTC

clone size: -
D gene: TRBD1
J gene: TRBJ1-2
V gene: TRBV5-1
CDR3 protein: CASSQGQGRAQRYTF
CDR3 DNA: TGCGCCAGCAGCCAAGGACAGGGAAGGGCGCAGCGCTACACCTTC

clone size: -
D gene: -
J gene: TRBJ2-2
V gene: TRBV9
CDR3 protein: CASSGPTGNTGELFF
CDR3 DNA: TGTGCCAGCAGCGGCCCGACAGGGAACACCGGGGAGCTGTTTTTT

clone size: -
D gene: -
J gene: TRBJ2-7
V gene: TRBV28
CDR3 protein: CASAGTLYEQYF
CDR3 DNA: TGTGCCAGCGCCGGGACCCTCTACGAGCAGTACTTC

clone size: -
D gene: TRBD2
J gene: TRBJ2-7
V gene: TRBV5-1
CDR3 protein: CASRERELLYEQYF
CDR3 DNA: TGCGCCAGCAGAGAGCGGGAGCTCCTCTACGAGCAGTACTTC

clone size: -
D gene: TRBD1
J gene: TRBJ2-7
V gene: TRBV29-1
CDR3 protein: CSVYYRYRDRPYEQYF
CDR3 DNA: TGCAGCGTCTATTACCGATACCGGGACAGGCCCTACGAGCAGTACTTC

clone size: few
D gene: -
J gene: TRBJ1-3
V gene: TRBV19
CDR3 protein: CASRGPWEENTIYF
CDR3 DNA: TGTGCCAGCCGGGGCCCTTGGGAGGAGAACACCATATATTTT

clone size: -
D gene: -
J gene: TRBJ1-1
V gene: TRBV10-3
CDR3 protein: CAISPGEGRAEAFF
CDR3 DNA: TGTGCCATCAGCCCGGGGGAGGGGCGGGCTGAAGCTTTCTTT

clone size: -
D gene: -
J gene: TRBJ1-5
V gene: TRBV27
CDR3 protein: CASSMHHRAPQHF
CDR3 DNA: TGTGCCAGCAGTATGCATCACCGGGCCCCCCAGCATTTT

clone size: -
D gene: -
J gene: TRBJ1-4
V gene: TRBV6-5
CDR3 protein: CASRKGTLGEKLFF
CDR3 DNA: TGTGCCAGCAGGAAGGGGACCCTTGGGGAAAAACTGTTTTTT

clone size: -
D gene: -
J gene: TRBJ1-5
V gene: TRBV6-5
CDR3 protein: CASSIDRNQPQHF
CDR3 DNA: TGTGCCAGCAGTATAGACCGAAACCAGCCCCAGCATTTT

clone size: -
D gene: -
J gene: TRBJ2-5
V gene: TRBV7-2
CDR3 protein: CASSLALDRSQETQYF
CDR3 DNA: TGTGCCAGCAGCTTAGCGCTAGACAGGTCGCAAGAGACCCAGTACTTC